This entry describes one TCR beta chain. The antigen is undetermined. Template switching added a universal primer site; cDNA carried unique molecular identifiers. TCRdb reprocessed the 5' RACE reads via MiXCR and lists one record per CDR3 protein. The profile covers some 190,000 distinct CDR3 sequences, with approximately 16% appearing a single time and about 38% taken by the ten largest. This entry comes from a study of identical twins. Trimming cost V 1 base and J 3 bases, with 15 bases left between them. The length of the CDR3 is 16 residues. Germline V gene lookup returns CDR1 SGHNT and CDR2 YYREEE (reference sequence). Study-level results: Within cord blood, abundant beta clonotypes carried fewer insertions, but memory repertoires showed no such trend.

The data also belong to a second study, concerning T cells expressing NK-cell markers. From that paper: In 5 to 7 donors, dominant NKG2C+ clonotypes were about 1.0-7.5% of CD8+ T cells. Whether the expanded NKG2C+ T cell clones recognized HCMV remained unclear.

Sequenced input: CD8+ T cells sorted from blood. The clonotype comes from a woman between 18 and 30 years old in good health. J is TRBJ2-3 and V is TRBV5-4, with D unresolved. CDR3 bases: TGTGCCAGCAGCTTGAGGTCGAGGCCCGAAACAGATACGCAGTATTTT. The encoded protein is CASSLRSRPETDTQYF.